This passage covers 23 T cell receptor beta chains from one sample sequenced in a study of blood T cell repertoires in COVID-19. Data came from immunoSEQ multiplex PCR; TCRdb stores just in-frame clones and leaves some out. The repertoire holds 200,000 to 300,000 clones, 84% seen once, with roughly 4% in the top ten. Material for sequencing was peripheral blood. These receptors were collected from a man aged 50-59 years with acute or convalescent COVID-19.

This rearrangement joins TRBV4-2 to TRBJ2-7; D is perhaps TRBD1 (6 bases). Germline CDR1 reads LGHNA; CDR2 reads YNFKEQ. Trimming removed 4 bases at V and 1 base at J, with 14 bases between. This CDR3 has 15 residues. CDR3 residues: CASSPHPGQSYEQYF. CDR3 nucleotide sequence: TGTGCCAGCAGCCCACATCCGGGACAATCCTACGAGCAGTACTTC.

This sequence joins TRBV3-1 (or the pseudogene TRBV3-2) and TRBJ1-1, with no clear D. The CDR3 runs 14 residues. Trimming pared 4 bases from V and 8 bases from J, leaving 17 bases between. Per germline, CDR1 LGHDT and CDR2 YNNKEL (reference sequence). The CDR3 nucleotides are TGTGCCAGCAGCCTCGAAGTTGAGGGAGGAGAAGCTTTCTTT. It codes for CASSLEVEGGEAFF.

This chain links TRBV19 with TRBJ2-7; D remains unclear. The CDR3 totals 9 residues. From germline, CDR1 is LNHDA and CDR2 SQIVND (reference sequence). The V end was cut by 11 bases, the J end by 5 bases, with 7 bases between. The CDR3 DNA follows: TGTGCCTGTACCGACGAGCAGTACTTC. Translation gives CACTDEQYF.

The chain joins TRBV6-5 to TRBJ2-5; D may be TRBD2 (5 bases). Germline V CDR1 and CDR2: MNHEY, SVGAGI. The CDR3 has 15 amino acids. Trimming left V 2 bases short and J 3 bases short, with 13 bases between. In nucleotides, the CDR3 is TGTGCCAGCAGTTACGGTTGGGAGTTGAAAGAGACCCAGTACTTC. Protein product: CASSYGWELKETQYF.

This chain uses TRBV10-1 with TRBJ1-1; 9 nucleotides agree with TRBD1. The CDR3 covers 14 residues. The trim removed 3 bases at V and 3 bases at J, leaving 2 bases unmatched. CDR1 WNHNN and CDR2 SYGVQD come from the germline V gene (reference sequence). The CDR3 sequence: CASSDGQGHTEAFF. The CDR3 DNA follows: TGCGCCAGCAGTGATGGACAGGGGCACACTGAAGCTTTCTTT.

The chain uses TRBV11-3 and TRBJ2-1; tentatively, D is TRBD2 (6 bases). The germline V gene has CDR1 SGHNT and CDR2 YENEEA. This CDR3 contains 16 residues. The ends were cut back, 5 bases at V and 2 bases at J, with 16 bases in the middle. CDR3 region: CASSLIAAGPYNEQFF. The CDR3 bases are TGTGCCAGCAGCCTGATAGCGGCAGGACCCTACAATGAGCAGTTCTTC. The full variable domain, completed using reference TRBV11-3 and TRBJ2-1, is EAGVVQSPRYKIIEKKQPVAFWCNPISGHNTLYWYLQNLGQGPELLIRYENEEAVDDSQLPKDRFSAERLKGVDSTLKIQPAELGDSAVYLCASSLIAAGPYNEQFFGPGTRLTVL.

This chain uses TRBV9 with TRBJ1-2; TRBD1 might be the D (6 bases). The CDR3 extends over 13 amino acids. Trimming took off 4 bases at V and 6 bases at J, with 13 bases between the two ends. In germline, CDR1 is SGDLS, CDR2 YYNGEE. CDR3 nucleotides: TGTGCCAGCAGCCCCCCAGGGGTGGATGGCTACACCTTC. Its protein product is CASSPPGVDGYTF. The full variable domain, its missing parts supplied by reference TRBV9 and TRBJ1-2, is DSGVTQTPKHLITATGQRVTLRCSPRSGDLSVYWYQQSLDQGLQFLIQYYNGEERAKGNILERFSAQQFPDLHSELNLSSLELGDSALYFCASSPPGVDGYTFGSGTRLTVV.

The rearrangement links TRBV7-9 to TRBJ2-7; TRBD1 is a possible D gene (5 bases). This CDR3 is 12 amino acids long. Trimming shortened V by 2 bases and J by 6 bases, and 8 bases separated the two germline ends. Germline V gene data show CDR1 as SEHNR and CDR2 as FQNEAQ (reference sequence). The CDR3 coding sequence is TGTGCCAGCAGCTTAAGTAGGGGCGAGCAGTACTTC. Amino acid sequence: CASSLSRGEQYF.

This chain uses TRBV11-2 with TRBJ1-1; tentative D call: TRBD1 (5 bases). Germline CDR1 and CDR2: SGHAT and FQNNGV. The CDR3 spans 12 residues. Trimming took 5 bases from V and 11 from J, leaving 15 bases between them. The CDR3 reads CASSRPGREAFF. CDR3 sequence (DNA): TGTGCCAGCAGCAGACCGGGACGGGAGGCTTTCTTT. The full variable domain, rest sourced from reference TRBV11-2 and TRBJ1-1, is EAGVAQSPRYKIIEKRQSVAFWCNPISGHATLYWYQQILGQGPKLLIQFQNNGVVDDSQLPKDRFSAERLKGVDSTLKIQPAKLEDSAVYLCASSRPGREAFFGQGTRLTVV.

The rearrangement joins TRBV24-1 to TRBJ2-3; TRBD1 agrees at 8 bases. CDR1 and CDR2 (germline): KGHDR, SFDVKD. This CDR3 is 13 amino acids long. Trimming removed 10 bases from V and 5 bases from J; junction bases left unmatched: 7. The CDR3 sequence is CATSGGEGDTQYF. DNA of the CDR3: TGTGCCACATCAGGGGGCGAAGGAGATACGCAGTATTTT.

This clone was seen a single time. V and J are TRBV7-9 and TRBJ1-1, with 7 bases that match TRBD1. J gave up 0 bases and V 0 bases, and 13 bases lay outside the gene matches. Germline V lookup: CDR1 SEHNR, CDR2 FQNEAQ (reference sequence). The length of the CDR3 is 19 residues. This CDR3 is CASSLAGTAFSPVNTEAFF. In nucleotides, the CDR3 is TGTGCCAGCAGCTTAGCGGGGACAGCGTTCTCTCCTGTGAACACTGAAGCTTTCTTT.

The DNA of the CDR3 is TGCGCCAGCAGCTGGGGGGGCCCATCGGGCAATGAGCAGTTCTTC. This sequence encodes CASSWGGPSGNEQFF. The V and J genes are TRBV5-1 and TRBJ2-1, with D perhaps matching TRBD2 (7 bases). Germline lookup yields CDR1 SGHRS and CDR2 YFSETQ. The CDR3 spans 15 residues. The V end lost 3 bases, the J end lost 6 bases, and 16 bases lay between the germline ends.

The genes are TRBV30 and TRBJ1-1, with D maybe TRBD1 (5 bases). Germline V gene sequence: CDR1 GTSNPN, CDR2 SVGIG (reference sequence). The CDR3 totals 14 residues. The V end was cut by 8 bases, the J end by 0 bases, with 16 bases between. CDR3 coding DNA: TGTGCCCTCCTAACCGGGGGGTTGAACACTGAAGCTTTCTTT. This gives the protein CALLTGGLNTEAFF.

This chain joins TRBV9 and TRBJ2-4; D ambiguous. The V end lost 3 bases, the J end lost 0 bases, and 7 bases lay between the germline ends. The CDR3 has 14 residues. Germline V gene sequence: CDR1 SGDLS, CDR2 YYNGEE. CDR3 sequence (DNA): TGTGCCAGCAGCGGTTCCTTAGCCAAAAACATTCAGTACTTC. As protein: CASSGSLAKNIQYF.

The CDR3 reads CASSPPERGYNEQFF. In DNA form, the CDR3 reads TGTGCCAGCAGCCCCCCGGAGCGGGGATACAATGAGCAGTTCTTC. This rearrangement joins TRBV9 to TRBJ2-1, with 7 bases lining up with TRBD2. CDR1 SGDLS and CDR2 YYNGEE come from the germline V gene. The J segment lost 4 bases and the V segment lost 4 bases, leaving 8 bases of the junction unmatched. This CDR3 is built from 15 residues.

V and J are TRBV11-2 and TRBJ2-1; 7 bases align to TRBD1. J gave up 9 bases and V 3 bases, and 5 bases lay outside the gene matches. This CDR3 is 13 amino acids long. The germline V gene has CDR1 SGHAT and CDR2 FQNNGV. The CDR3 DNA sequence: TGTGCCAGCAGCTTGTATACAGGGGTTGAGCAGTTCTTC. This encodes CASSLYTGVEQFF.

This chain connects TRBV7-3 to TRBJ2-1, with D possibly being TRBD2 (6 bases). Germline V gives CDR1 SGHTA, CDR2 FQGTGA. V was pared by 2 bases and J by 7 bases, with 12 bases between. The CDR3 runs 14 residues. The DNA for the CDR3 is TGTGCCAGCAGCTTAGGCGGGGCCCAGAATGAGCAGTTCTTC. Translation: CASSLGGAQNEQFF.

This chain joins TRBV5-1 and TRBJ1-2, with D possibly TRBD1 on 6 matching bases. V dropped 0 bases and J dropped 5 bases, with 8 bases sitting between them. This CDR3 region has 13 residues. The germline gives CDR1 SGHRS, CDR2 YFSETQ. The DNA of the CDR3 is TGCGCCAGCAGCTTGGGACAGGTGTATGGCTACACCTTC. This gives the protein CASSLGQVYGYTF.

This sequence joins TRBV12-5 and TRBJ2-1; 11 bases align to TRBD2. Losses at the gene ends were 5 bases for V and 9 bases for J; bases not matched to a gene: 9. Germline V gene lookup returns CDR1 LGHNT and CDR2 FRNRAP. The CDR3 length is 15 residues. The CDR3 coding sequence is TGTGCTAGTGGTCCCGGGGGTAGCGGGAGGGGTGAGCAGTTCTTC. As protein: CASGPGGSGRGEQFF.

This chain joins TRBV5-6 and TRBJ2-3; 7 nucleotides align to TRBD1. This CDR3 is 15 amino acids long. With V trimmed by 5 bases and J by 2 bases, 8 bases remained unmatched. The germline V gene has CDR1 SGHDT and CDR2 YYEEEE. The CDR3 region has the DNA TGTGCCAGCAGTCCTTCTACAGGGGACACAGATACGCAGTATTTT. Protein sequence: CASSPSTGDTDTQYF.

The chain carries TRBV20-1 and TRBJ1-2; D not resolved. CDR1 and CDR2 (germline): DFQATT, SNEGSKA (reference sequence). The CDR3 sequence is 11 residues long. V was clipped by 5 bases and J by 2 bases, with 6 bases between them. In nucleotides, the CDR3 is TGCAGTGCTCCGCTAAACTATGGCTACACCTTC. Translated: CSAPLNYGYTF.

This chain uses TRBV12-3 or TRBV12-4 with TRBJ2-7; the D gene is possibly TRBD2 (5 bases). Trimming removed 2 bases from V and 3 bases from J, with 8 bases in between. The CDR3 spans 13 residues. The CDR3 DNA is TGTGCCAGCAGTTTAATCCGGGACTACGAGCAGTACTTC. Its translation: CASSLIRDYEQYF.

Here the CDR3 DNA reads TGCAGCGTTTTTTGGGGCGGCGAGAACACTGAAGCTTTCTTT. Translated, it gives CSVFWGGENTEAFF. The chain employs TRBV29-1 and TRBJ1-1, with D perhaps TRBD1 (5 bases). Trimming shortened V by 5 bases and J by 1 base, and 14 bases separated the two germline ends. This CDR3 region has 14 residues. The germline CDR1 and CDR2 sequences are SQVTM and ANQGSEA.